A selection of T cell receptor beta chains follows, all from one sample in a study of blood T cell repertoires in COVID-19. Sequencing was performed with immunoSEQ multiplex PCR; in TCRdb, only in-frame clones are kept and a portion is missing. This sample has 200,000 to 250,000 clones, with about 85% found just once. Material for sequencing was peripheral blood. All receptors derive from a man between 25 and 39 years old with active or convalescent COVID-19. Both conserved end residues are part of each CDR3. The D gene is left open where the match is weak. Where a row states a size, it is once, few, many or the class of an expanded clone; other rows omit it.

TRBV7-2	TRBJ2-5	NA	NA	TGTGCCAGCAGCTCAGGCGCCCGACAGAGGCAGCAAGAGACCCAGTACTTC	CASSSGARQRQQETQYF
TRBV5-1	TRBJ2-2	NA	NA	TGCGCCAGCAGCTTGGACGGGAACACCGGGGAGCTGTTTTTT	CASSLDGNTGELFF
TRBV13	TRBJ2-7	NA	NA	TGTGCCAGCAGCTACAGGGACCGGACGGAGCAGTACTTC	CASSYRDRTEQYF
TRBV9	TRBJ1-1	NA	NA	TGTGCCAGCAGCGTAGTATCCCCTCCCTCCCCTGACACTGAAGCTTTCTTT	CASSVVSPPSPDTEAFF
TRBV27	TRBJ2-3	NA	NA	TGTGCCAGCAGTTTCCGGGAGCAAGGGACAGATACGCAGTATTTT	CASSFREQGTDTQYF
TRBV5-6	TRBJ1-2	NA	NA	TGTGCCAGCAGCTCCACCCGGAGAGGCCAAAACTATGGCTACACCTTC	CASSSTRRGQNYGYTF
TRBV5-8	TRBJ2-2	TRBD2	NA	TGTGCCAGCAGCGCCGGGACTATCGCGAACACCGGGGAGCTGTTTTTT	CASSAGTIANTGELFF
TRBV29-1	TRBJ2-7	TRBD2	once	TGCAGCGCCTTCGCAGTAGCGGGGGCCCACCCGAGCTCCTACGAGCAGTACTTC	CSAFAVAGAHPSSYEQYF
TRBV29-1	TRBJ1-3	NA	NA	TGCAGCGTTGAAGGCGGCGACGGGGAGAGCTCTGGAAACACCATATATTTT	CSVEGGDGESSGNTIYF
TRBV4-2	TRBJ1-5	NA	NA	TGTGCCAGCAGCCAAGAACGGGGGGGGGATAGCAATCAGCCCCAGCATTTT	CASSQERGGDSNQPQHF
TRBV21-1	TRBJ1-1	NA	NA	TGTGCCAGCATCAACTCGGACAGTAACACTGAAGCTTTCTTT	CASINSDSNTEAFF
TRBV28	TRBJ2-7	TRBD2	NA	TGTGCCAGCAGTTTCCCTACTAGCGGAGGAAGCTCCTACGAGCAGTACTTC	CASSFPTSGGSSYEQYF
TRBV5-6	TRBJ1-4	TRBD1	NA	TGTGCCAGCAGCGGTGGAGCGGGACAGGTCCGGGAAAAACTGTTTTTT	CASSGGAGQVREKLFF
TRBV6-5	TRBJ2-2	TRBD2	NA	TGTGCCAGCAGTTACAGGGAGGGCACCGGGGAGCTGTTTTTT	CASSYREGTGELFF
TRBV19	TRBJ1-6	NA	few	TGTGCCAGTAGTTATGGACAGACGAATTCACCCCTCCACTTT	CASSYGQTNSPLHF
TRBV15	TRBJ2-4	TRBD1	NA	TGTGCCACAGGACAGGGGGGAGTAGCCAAAAACATTCAGTACTTC	CATGQGGVAKNIQYF
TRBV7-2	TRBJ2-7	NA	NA	TGTGCCAGCAGCTCAATCCGAGGGTCCTACGAGCAGTACTTC	CASSSIRGSYEQYF
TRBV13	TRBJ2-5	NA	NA	TGTGCCAGCAGCCCGACGGAGGACCAAGAGACCCAGTACTTC	CASSPTEDQETQYF
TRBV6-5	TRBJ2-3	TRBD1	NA	TGTGCCAGCAGACCTACAGGGGGCGGAGATACGCAGTATTTT	CASRPTGGGDTQYF
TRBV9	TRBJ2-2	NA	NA	TGTGCCAGCAGCGTAGAGTGGCCCGGGGAGCTGTTTTTT	CASSVEWPGELFF
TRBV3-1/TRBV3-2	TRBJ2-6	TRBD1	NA	TGTGCCAGCAGCCAGACCCGGGACAGGGCTCCTGGGGCCAACGTCCTGACTTTC	CASSQTRDRAPGANVLTF
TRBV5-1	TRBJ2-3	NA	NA	TGCGCCAGCAGCCCCGGGGGTACAGATACGCAGTATTTT	CASSPGGTDTQYF
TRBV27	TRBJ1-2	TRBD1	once	TGTGCCAGCAGTCCCCCGCCGGGACAGAAAGCTAACTATGGCTACACCTTC	CASSPPPGQKANYGYTF
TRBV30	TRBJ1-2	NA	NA	TGTGCCTGGACCGGGGGTGGGTATGGCTACACCTTC	CAWTGGGYGYTF
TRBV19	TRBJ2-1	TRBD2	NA	TGTGCCAGTAGACTAGCGGGAGGGAGCAATGAGCAGTTCTTC	CASRLAGGSNEQFF
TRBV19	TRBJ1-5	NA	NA	TGTGCCAGTAAATGGGAGGATTGGGAAGATCAGCCCCAGCATTTT	CASKWEDWEDQPQHF
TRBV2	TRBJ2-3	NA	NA	TGTGCCAGCAGTGATATGTATACGCAGTATTTT	CASSDMYTQYF
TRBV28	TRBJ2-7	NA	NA	TGTGCCAGCAGTCCCCTGGGGGGGCACTACGAGCAGTACTTC	CASSPLGGHYEQYF
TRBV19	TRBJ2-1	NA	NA	TGTGCCAGTAGTCCCGGACTTATCAATGAGCAGTTCTTC	CASSPGLINEQFF
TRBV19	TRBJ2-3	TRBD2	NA	TGTGCCAGTAGTAGAAATAGCGGGAGGGCCGAATCCTTT	CASSRNSGRAESF
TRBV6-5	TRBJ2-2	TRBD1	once	TGTGCCAGCGGACAGGGTCCCACCGGGGAGCTGTTTTTT	CASGQGPTGELFF
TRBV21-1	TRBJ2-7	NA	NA	TGTGCCAGCAGCTTTGGGACAGGGGAATCCGAGCAGTACTTC	CASSFGTGESEQYF
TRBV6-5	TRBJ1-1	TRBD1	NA	TGTGCCAGCAGAAGGGACAGGGGGGGGGTCACTGAAGCTTTCTTT	CASRRDRGGVTEAFF
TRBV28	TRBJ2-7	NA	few	TGTGCCAGCAGTTTTGGGCCCTACGAGCAGTACTTC	CASSFGPYEQYF
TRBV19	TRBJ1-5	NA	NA	TGTGCCAGTAGTATAAAGTCAGGGGGCAATCAGCCCCAGCATTTT	CASSIKSGGNQPQHF
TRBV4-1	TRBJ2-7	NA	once	TGCGCCGCTGCTAGTCGTCTTTCCTCCCACGAGCAGTACTTC	CAAASRLSSHEQYF
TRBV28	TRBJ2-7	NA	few	TGTGCCAGCAGGCCATGGGGGGATCCTACGCACGAGCAGTACTTC	CASRPWGDPTHEQYF
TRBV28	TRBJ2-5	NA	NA	TGTGCCACCTCCAGGGGTCAAGAGACCCAGTACTTC	CATSRGQETQYF
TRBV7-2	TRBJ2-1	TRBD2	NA	TGTGCCAGCAGACGACTAGCCCTGACCTACAATGAGCAGTTCTTC	CASRRLALTYNEQFF
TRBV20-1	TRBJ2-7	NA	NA	TGCAGTGCTAGGGGCTCCGAGCAGTACTTC	CSARGSEQYF